What follows are 23 T cell receptor beta chains derived from one specimen sequenced in a study of beta chain features in type 1 diabetes. Expressed TCRB transcripts were sequenced, since all the RNA that had been isolated was reverse transcribed. Data came from immunoSEQ multiplex PCR; TCRdb stores just in-frame clones and leaves some out. The sample yields around 340,000 clones, about 19% seen once. Sequencing input: naive CD4+ T cells from blood. Receptor source: a woman between 18 and 30 years old in good health.

This clone was counted between two and nine times. The chain couples TRBV9 to TRBJ2-1; the match to TRBD2 covers 14 bases. The CDR3 is 16 residues long. The V segment lost 3 bases and the J segment 9 bases; nucleotides outside the gene matches: 8. Per the germline V gene, CDR1 is SGDLS and CDR2 is YYNGEE. CDR3 sequence reads: CASSAGLAGVRGEQFF. For the CDR3, the DNA is TGTGCCAGCAGCGCGGGACTAGCGGGAGTAAGGGGTGAGCAGTTCTTC.

J is TRBJ1-5 and V is TRBV7-2; 7 bases map to TRBD1. CDR3 length equals 15 residues. Looked up from germline, CDR1 is SGHTA and CDR2 is FQGNSA. Trimming took 5 bases from V and 5 from J; bases not matched to a gene: 9. The CDR3 is CASSPGQGGYQPQHF. The CDR3 nucleotides read TGTGCCAGCAGCCCGGGGCAGGGGGGATATCAGCCCCAGCATTTT.

This clone turned up a few times. The chain is built from TRBV30 and TRBJ1-2; D not resolved. V lost 5 bases to trimming and J lost 8 bases, with 12 bases between them. Germline V gene sequence: CDR1 GTSNPN, CDR2 SVGIG (reference sequence). CDR3 length: 11 residues. DNA of the CDR3: TGTGCCTGGTTCGAAGCGTGGGGCTACACCTTC. Its protein is CAWFEAWGYTF.

The J gene is TRBJ2-5, the V gene TRBV10-3; TRBD2 is a possible D gene (5 bases). The V gene lost 6 bases and the J gene lost 0 bases, with 14 bases spanning the gap. The CDR3 is made up of 15 amino acids. Germline V lookup: CDR1 ENHRY, CDR2 SYGVKD. DNA for the CDR3: TGTGCCATCAGCGGCACGACGGGGTACCAAGAGACCCAGTACTTC. The encoded protein is CAISGTTGYQETQYF.

The chain uses TRBV6-5 and TRBJ1-4; D call uncertain. Germline CDR1 reads MNHEY; CDR2 reads SVGAGI. Trimming pared 7 bases from V and 4 bases from J, leaving 13 bases between. The CDR3 length is 14 residues. Here the CDR3 DNA reads TGTGCCAGCACCCAGACATTCGGTAATGAAAAACTGTTTTTT. Amino acids: CASTQTFGNEKLFF.

The genes are TRBV11-2 and TRBJ2-7; 9 bases fit TRBD2. With 5 bases clipped from V and 3 bases from J, the junction kept 14 bases outside the gene matches. The CDR3 is 17 amino acids. Germline V gene sequence: CDR1 SGHAT, CDR2 FQNNGV. For the CDR3, the DNA is TGTGCCAGCAGCCTCTTCCTGGCGGGAGGGCCGGTCTACGAGCAGTACTTC. This sequence encodes CASSLFLAGGPVYEQYF. Full variable domain (rest looked up from reference TRBV11-2 and TRBJ2-7): EAGVAQSPRYKIIEKRQSVAFWCNPISGHATLYWYQQILGQGPKLLIQFQNNGVVDDSQLPKDRFSAERLKGVDSTLKIQPAKLEDSAVYLCASSLFLAGGPVYEQYFGPGTRLTVT.

This clone was seen a few times. The chain carries TRBV29-1 and TRBJ2-7, with a weak D call TRBD2 (6 bases). This CDR3 has 12 amino acids. CDR1 and CDR2 (germline): SQVTM, ANQGSEA. V lost 5 bases and J 1 base, leaving 9 bases between the germline ends. The DNA of the CDR3 is TGCAGCGTTACTAGCCGATCCTACGAGCAGTACTTC. As protein: CSVTSRSYEQYF.

V is TRBV30 and J is TRBJ2-3, with a tentative D call TRBD1 (5 bases). The CDR3 sequence is 12 residues long. The V gene lost 8 bases and the J gene lost 1 base, with 10 bases spanning the gap. The germline V gene has CDR1 GTSNPN and CDR2 SVGIG (reference sequence). CDR3 sequence (DNA): TGTGCCATCGTAGGGGGCACAGATACGCAGTATTTT. This sequence encodes CAIVGGTDTQYF.

This clone occurred a few times. J is TRBJ2-1 and V is TRBV10-3; TRBD2 matches at 11 bases. The CDR3 covers 15 residues. Per the germline V gene, CDR1 is ENHRY and CDR2 is SYGVKD. The ends lost 6 bases at V and 3 bases at J; junction bases unmatched: 4. The CDR3 reads CAIRPTSGDYNEQFF. The CDR3 coding sequence is TGTGCCATCAGACCGACTAGCGGGGACTACAATGAGCAGTTCTTC.

The chain combines TRBV30 with TRBJ2-7, with TRBD2 as a possible D gene (6 bases). The CDR3 sequence is 15 residues long. V was trimmed by 4 bases and J by 5 bases, leaving 21 bases between them. Germline V gives CDR1 GTSNPN, CDR2 SVGIG (reference sequence). The CDR3 region is CAWILNGGGTNEQYF. The CDR3 DNA sequence: TGTGCCTGGATACTAAATGGTGGGGGGACGAACGAGCAGTACTTC. Looking up the rest from reference TRBV30 and TRBJ2-7 gives the full variable domain: SQTIHQWPATLVQPVGSPLSLECTVEGTSNPNLYWYRQAAGRGLQLLFYSVGIGQISSEVPQNLSASRPQDRQFILSSKKLLLSDSGFYLCAWILNGGGTNEQYFGPGTRLTVT.

The chain joins TRBV18 to TRBJ2-3, with D unresolved. The CDR3 totals 15 residues. V was clipped by 6 bases and J by 2 bases, with 15 bases between them. Germline-derived CDR1 and CDR2 are KGHSH and LQKENI. The chain's CDR3 is CASSPPSPDTDTQYF. CDR3 in DNA: TGTGCCAGCTCCCCCCCAAGCCCCGACACAGATACGCAGTATTTT. Supplemented by reference TRBV18 and TRBJ2-3, the full variable domain reads NAGVMQNPRHLVRRRGQEARLRCSPMKGHSHVYWYRQLPEEGLKFMVYLQKENIIDESGMPKERFSAEFPKEGPSILRIQQVVRGDSAAYFCASSPPSPDTDTQYFGPGTRLTVL.

This clone appeared a few times. J is TRBJ2-5 and V is TRBV2, with TRBD2 matching 14 bases. Germline V gene data show CDR1 as SNHLY and CDR2 as FYNNEI. This CDR3 is 16 amino acids long. Germline trimming cut 7 bases from V and 5 bases from J; bases unmatched to any gene: 9. The CDR3 DNA reads TGTGCCAGCACGTCGGGACTAGCGGGAGCTGGTGAGACCCAGTACTTC. Amino acids: CASTSGLAGAGETQYF.

This clone has just a few counts. The J gene is TRBJ1-6, the V gene TRBV20-1; D might be TRBD1 (5 bases). CDR3 length equals 11 residues. V was shortened by 5 bases and J by 12 bases, with 11 bases between the two germline ends. The V gene's germline CDR1 is DFQATT and CDR2 SNEGSKA (reference sequence). CDR3 loop: CSAPLQGPLHF. The CDR3 coding sequence is TGCAGTGCTCCCCTCCAGGGACCCCTCCACTTT.

The gene calls are TRBV18 and TRBJ2-3; 9 nucleotides match TRBD1. V shed 0 bases and J 4 bases; nucleotides not matched to a gene: 2. Germline CDR1 KGHSH, CDR2 LQKENI. The CDR3 loop spans 15 amino acids. The CDR3 DNA is TGTGCCAGCTCACCACCGGGACAGGGACCAGATACGCAGTATTTT. Protein: CASSPPGQGPDTQYF.

The V and J genes are TRBV11-2 and TRBJ2-5, with 11 bases lining up with TRBD2. The junction had 4 bases not matched to a gene; V was cut back by 1 base and J by 0 bases. CDR3 size: 17 residues. Germline loops: CDR1 SGHAT, CDR2 FQNNGV. The CDR3 nucleotides are TGTGCCAGCAGCTTAGCGCTTAGCGGGGGGGACCAAGAGACCCAGTACTTC. Translating gives CASSLALSGGDQETQYF.

This clone was found a few times. The V and J genes are TRBV6-6 and TRBJ2-5, with 8 bases identical to TRBD1. The CDR3 is made up of 13 amino acids. CDR1 is MNHNY and CDR2 is SVGAGI in the germline V gene (reference sequence). The V segment lost 5 bases and the J segment 3 bases; nucleotides outside the gene matches: 2. CDR3 sequence (DNA): TGTGCCAGCAGTCAACAGGGGGAAGAGACCCAGTACTTC. This gives the protein CASSQQGEETQYF.

This clone appeared a few times. The chain uses TRBV30 and TRBJ2-7; weak D call: TRBD1 (6 bases). Germline CDR1 GTSNPN, CDR2 SVGIG (reference sequence). Between the trimmed V and J ends, which lost 0 bases and 5 bases, there was a span of 14 bases. The CDR3 contains 14 residues. The CDR3 nucleotides read TGTGCCTGGAGTGTTCCAGAGGGGGACGACGAGCAGTACTTC. Translating it yields CAWSVPEGDDEQYF.

This clone has a handful of counts. Relative to the germline gene, one junction end is altered; a read error may explain this. The chain employs TRBV10-3 and TRBJ2-3; weak D call: TRBD1 (6 bases). The germline V gene encodes CDR1 ENHRY and CDR2 SYGVKD. This CDR3 contains 13 residues. CDR3 sequence (DNA): TGTGCCAGCAGTGTACAGGGTCCAGATACGCAGTATTTT. Its protein product is CASSVQGPDTQYF.

This clone was picked up a small number of times. This chain connects TRBV6-4 to TRBJ2-7; possibly TRBD1 for D (5 bases). The CDR3 extends over 12 amino acids. V lost 2 bases and J lost 7, with 9 bases in between. The germline CDR1 and CDR2 sequences are MRHNA and SNTAGT. The CDR3 sequence is CASSDLRGEQYF. Here the CDR3 DNA reads TGTGCCAGCAGTGACCTTAGGGGAGAGCAGTACTTC.

The chain employs TRBV30 and TRBJ2-5; the match to TRBD2 covers 7 bases. With 1 base clipped from V and 5 bases from J, the junction kept 7 bases outside the gene matches. There are 14 residues in the CDR3. CDR1 is GTSNPN and CDR2 is SVGIG in the germline V gene (reference sequence). The CDR3 bases are TGTGCCTGGAGTGAATACGGGAGGCGGGAGACCCAGTACTTC. Translating gives CAWSEYGRRETQYF. The full variable domain, in which reference TRBV30 and TRBJ2-5 provide the parts outside the CDR3, is SQTIHQWPATLVQPVGSPLSLECTVEGTSNPNLYWYRQAAGRGLQLLFYSVGIGQISSEVPQNLSASRPQDRQFILSSKKLLLSDSGFYLCAWSEYGRRETQYFGPGTRLLVL.

This clone was seen ten or more times. The chain combines TRBV14 with TRBJ2-5; 11 nucleotides agree with TRBD2. Germline trimming cut 2 bases from V and 2 bases from J; bases unmatched to any gene: 1. CDR1 SGHDN and CDR2 FVKESK come from the germline V gene. This CDR3 comprises 15 residues. CDR3 in amino acids: CASSQRLAGQETQYF. The CDR3 bases are TGTGCCAGCAGCCAACGACTAGCGGGGCAAGAGACCCAGTACTTC.

This clone turned up a few times. V is TRBV5-1 and J is TRBJ1-1; no clear D gene. The CDR3 runs 14 residues. Germline CDR1 SGHRS, CDR2 YFSETQ. V shed 2 bases and J shed 1 base, with 9 bases lying between them. The CDR3 reads CASSLQPSNTEAFF. The CDR3 region has the DNA TGCGCCAGCAGCTTACAGCCATCGAACACTGAAGCTTTCTTT. The full variable domain, completed using reference TRBV5-1 and TRBJ1-1, is KAGVTQTPRYLIKTRGQQVTLSCSPISGHRSVSWYQQTPGQGLQFLFEYFSETQRNKGNFPGRFSGRQFSNSRSEMNVSTLELGDSALYLCASSLQPSNTEAFFGQGTRLTVV.

This clone has just a few counts. J is TRBJ2-6 and V is TRBV15, with D maybe TRBD1 (7 bases). CDR3 size: 17 residues. Germline V gene lookup returns CDR1 LNHNV and CDR2 YYDKDF (reference sequence). Trimming took 7 bases from V and 0 from J, leaving 16 bases between them. The CDR3: CATTLARGVSGANVLTF. Here the CDR3 DNA reads TGTGCCACCACCCTTGCCAGGGGGGTCTCTGGGGCCAACGTCCTGACTTTC.